This T cell receptor (beta chain) emerged from a study of blood T cells in healthy people across ages. Study conclusions and caveats: Calculation of diversity from one million T cells yielded estimates considered to be underestimates.

Combining a sample-barcoded 5' primer with a J-beta primer mix, a second PCR ran for roughly 7 to 11 cycles. Each CDR3 protein gets one entry after TCRdb re-called the 5' RACE reads with MiXCR. In the table there are about 1.5 million distinct CDR3 sequences, less than 45% of which are singletons. After removal of 5 bases from V and 1 base from J, the junction contained 8 bases not matched to a gene. The CDR3 loop spans 16 amino acids. Per the germline V gene, CDR1 is MNHEY and CDR2 is SMNVEV (reference sequence). On this clonotype itself: Its specificity is unknown.

V and J are TRBV27 and TRBJ2-7; 10 nucleotides align to TRBD1. The specimen sequenced was blood. The sequence came from a woman under 30 in good health. The CDR3 region is CASSILGQGGSYEQYF. CDR3 DNA: TGTGCCAGCAGTATCCTCGGACAGGGGGGATCCTACGAGCAGTACTTC.